The 30 T cell receptor beta chains presented below share a single source sample, sequenced in a study of blood T cell repertoires in COVID-19. Clones were read by immunoSEQ multiplex PCR, and TCRdb kept only the in-frame ones, dropping some. The sample contains approximately 35,000 clones, approximately 85% of which appear only once. Sequencing input: peripheral blood. These TCRs come from a man aged 55-75 years with active COVID-19.

With respect to this clone: Different DNA sequences within this sample yield the same CDR3. V and J are TRBV9 and TRBJ2-3; 7 bases map to TRBD2. The CDR3 spans 15 residues. Germline values: CDR1 SGDLS, CDR2 YYNGEE. The V and J ends lost 3 bases and 2 bases, in that order; junction bases with no gene match: 6. The CDR3 region has the DNA TGTGCCAGCAGCGCCGCTAGCGGTGACACAGATACGCAGTATTTT. This sequence encodes CASSAASGDTDTQYF.

This clone was recorded only once. The gene calls are TRBV5-6 and TRBJ2-6; D not resolved. The CDR3 sequence is 16 residues long. Germline assignment: CDR1 SGHDT and CDR2 YYEEEE. Between the trimmed V and J ends, which lost 2 bases and 0 bases, there was a span of 9 bases. Here the CDR3 DNA reads TGTGCCAGCAGCTTACCAAGAGCCTCTGGGGCCAACGTCCTGACTTTC. Translated: CASSLPRASGANVLTF.

This sequence joins TRBV6-1 and TRBJ2-2; D gene uncertain. The CDR3 is 14 amino acids. Trimming pared 1 base from V and 6 bases from J, leaving 9 bases between. Germline values: CDR1 MNHNS, CDR2 SASEGT. The chain's CDR3 is CASSEVGWAGELFF. The DNA for the CDR3 is TGTGCCAGCAGTGAAGTGGGCTGGGCCGGGGAGCTGTTTTTT.

The CDR3 loop is CASSPIGGTSGRDIQYF. The CDR3 DNA reads TGTGCCAGCAGTCCTATAGGGGGTACTAGCGGGAGGGACATTCAGTACTTC. V is TRBV28 and J is TRBJ2-4, with 13 bases aligning to TRBD2. Germline V gives CDR1 MDHEN, CDR2 SYDVKM. Trimming took 5 bases from V and 8 from J; bases not matched to a gene: 12. The length of the CDR3 is 17 residues.

The rearrangement links TRBV7-2 to TRBJ2-1, with D perhaps TRBD1 (6 bases). This CDR3 is built from 15 residues. Looked up from germline, CDR1 is SGHTA and CDR2 is FQGNSA. V lost 1 base and J 8 bases, leaving 15 bases between the germline ends. CDR3 nucleotides: TGTGCCAGCAGCTTAGGGGGGACACTTCTCCATGAGCAGTTCTTC. This translates into CASSLGGTLLHEQFF.

CDR3 region: CATHNSGRLDGELFF. CDR3 DNA: TGTGCCACCCATAATAGCGGGAGGTTGGACGGGGAGCTGTTTTTT. The chain combines TRBV7-8 with TRBJ2-2; 10 bases match TRBD2. Unmatched junction bases numbered 12, after V lost 10 bases and J lost 7 bases. CDR3 length: 15 amino acids. Germline V gives CDR1 SGHVS, CDR2 FQNEAQ.

J is TRBJ2-3 and V is TRBV3-1 (or the pseudogene TRBV3-2), with D hard to call. This CDR3 has 16 residues. The V gene's germline CDR1 is LGHDT and CDR2 YNNKEL (reference sequence). Trimming shortened V by 3 bases and J by 4 bases, and 17 bases separated the two germline ends. In DNA, the CDR3 is TGTGCCAGCAGCCAGTTTGAGGCTCTTGCCCCAGATACGCAGTATTTT. Translated, it gives CASSQFEALAPDTQYF.

The J gene is TRBJ1-4, the V gene TRBV28; 8 bases agree with TRBD1. The trim removed 3 bases at V and 8 bases at J, leaving 26 bases unmatched. Per the germline V gene, CDR1 is MDHEN and CDR2 is SYDVKM. There are 21 residues in the CDR3. Here the CDR3 reads CASSLLMGPSNQDRGGEKLFF. The CDR3 bases are TGTGCCAGCAGTTTGCTAATGGGCCCATCAAATCAAGACAGGGGAGGAGAAAAACTGTTTTTT.

The chain has TRBV11-2 and TRBJ2-7; perhaps TRBD1 as D (5 bases). The germline V gene encodes CDR1 SGHAT and CDR2 FQNNGV. V shed 2 bases and J shed 2 bases, with 7 bases lying between them. The CDR3 extends over 13 amino acids. This chain's CDR3 is CASSLQGTYEQYF. CDR3 DNA sequence: TGTGCCAGCAGCTTACAGGGCACCTACGAGCAGTACTTC.

The CDR3, as DNA: TGTGCCGGCGGGGGGGGCAGGGGCGATCAGCCCCAGCATTTT. Encoded protein: CAGGGGRGDQPQHF. The V and J genes are TRBV28 and TRBJ1-5; tentative D call: TRBD1 (6 bases). Trimming cost V 11 bases and J 5 bases, with 19 bases left between them. This CDR3 is built from 14 residues. Per the germline V gene, CDR1 is MDHEN and CDR2 is SYDVKM.

The chain uses TRBV5-1 and TRBJ1-2; D call uncertain. Trimming left V 0 bases short and J 2 bases short, with 11 bases between. This CDR3 is built from 15 residues. The germline CDR1 and CDR2 sequences are SGHRS and YFSETQ. The CDR3: CASSLGGGANYGYTF. The CDR3 DNA reads TGCGCCAGCAGCTTGGGAGGCGGAGCCAACTATGGCTACACCTTC.

The gene calls are TRBV9 and TRBJ2-1; 7 positions agree with TRBD2. The V and J ends lost 3 bases and 9 bases, in that order; junction bases with no gene match: 6. The CDR3 sequence is 13 residues long. Per the germline V gene, CDR1 is SGDLS and CDR2 is YYNGEE. Here the CDR3 reads CASSAGLVPEQFF. The CDR3 DNA sequence: TGTGCCAGCAGCGCCGGACTAGTCCCTGAGCAGTTCTTC.

This clone has only a few counts. The chain combines TRBV2 with TRBJ2-7; TRBD2 matches at 9 bases. V lost 5 bases and J lost 3; bases outside the gene matches: 14. The CDR3 runs 17 residues. From germline, CDR1 is SNHLY and CDR2 FYNNEI. The CDR3 sequence is CASSRQTTSGYNYEQYF. CDR3 coding DNA: TGTGCCAGCAGTCGACAAACGACTAGCGGATATAACTACGAGCAGTACTTC.

The gene calls are TRBV29-1 and TRBJ2-1; TRBD2 matches at 9 bases. Per germline, CDR1 SQVTM and CDR2 ANQGSEA. Trimming at V came to 0 bases and at J to 3 bases, leaving 6 bases not matched to a gene. The CDR3 has 16 residues. The CDR3 is CSVEDHEREVYNEQFF. In DNA, the CDR3 is TGCAGCGTTGAAGATCATGAGCGGGAGGTCTACAATGAGCAGTTCTTC.

The genes are TRBV10-3 and TRBJ1-5, with 9 bases lining up with TRBD1. Trimming at V came to 2 bases and at J to 5 bases, leaving 4 bases not matched to a gene. CDR3 size: 15 residues. The germline CDR1 and CDR2 sequences are ENHRY and SYGVKD. The CDR3 DNA reads as TGTGCCATCAGTGAGGGACAGGGGCGTTATCAGCCCCAGCATTTT. It yields the protein CAISEGQGRYQPQHF.

The chain combines TRBV24-1 with TRBJ2-3, with D possibly TRBD1 on 5 matching bases. The germline V and J ends were trimmed by 4 bases and 0 bases, with 10 bases remaining between them. CDR1 is KGHDR and CDR2 is SFDVKD in the germline V gene. The CDR3 runs to 15 residues. The CDR3 DNA follows: TGTGCCACCAGTGAGACAGTCCCTAGCACAGATACGCAGTATTTT. Its protein is CATSETVPSTDTQYF.

The rearrangement links TRBV27 to TRBJ1-2, with unresolved D. Trimming cost V 8 bases and J 2 bases, with 21 bases left between them. The CDR3 loop spans 16 amino acids. CDR1 MNHEY and CDR2 SMNVEV come from the germline V gene (reference sequence). The CDR3 spells CASAKRGSQNNYGYTF. The CDR3 DNA sequence: TGTGCCAGCGCGAAACGCGGCAGTCAGAACAACTATGGCTACACCTTC.

This clone was seen more than once but under ten times. The chain has TRBV18 and TRBJ1-1; 8 bases are shared with TRBD1. The CDR3 covers 14 residues. The germline CDR1 and CDR2 sequences are KGHSH and LQKENI. Trimming removed 4 bases from V and 4 bases from J; junction bases left unmatched: 5. The CDR3 protein is CASSQITGGTEAFF. CDR3 bases: TGTGCCAGCTCACAAATCACAGGGGGCACTGAAGCTTTCTTT.

This rearrangement joins TRBV29-1 to TRBJ2-1; no reliable D call. The CDR3 runs 15 residues. Germline CDR1 SQVTM, CDR2 ANQGSEA. V lost 1 base, J lost 4 bases, and 14 bases lay in between. The CDR3 spells CSVEAKARGYNEQFF. The CDR3 nucleotides read TGCAGCGTTGAAGCGAAGGCCAGAGGTTACAATGAGCAGTTCTTC.

The chain couples TRBV29-1 to TRBJ2-3; the D is unclear. The germline gives CDR1 SQVTM, CDR2 ANQGSEA. V lost 7 bases and J lost 6, with 8 bases in between. This CDR3 contains 10 residues. The CDR3 bases are TGCAGCGCACGGGTGGATACGCAGTATTTT. Translation gives CSARVDTQYF.

CDR3 coding DNA: TGTGCCAGCAGCGCCGGGACAGGCGGGCCCCATGAAAAACTGTTTTTT. This gives the protein CASSAGTGGPHEKLFF. This chain links TRBV9 with TRBJ1-4, with TRBD1 matching 8 bases. Germline V gives CDR1 SGDLS, CDR2 YYNGEE. The CDR3 is made up of 16 amino acids. Trimming cost V 3 bases and J 6 bases; bases outside gene matches: 10.

This chain connects TRBV5-1 to TRBJ2-3, with D possibly TRBD2 on 6 matching bases. CDR1 and CDR2 (germline): SGHRS, YFSETQ. With 2 bases removed from V and 2 bases from J, the gap between germline ends came to 12 bases. CDR3 size: 15 residues. This CDR3 reads CASSFVLAITDTQYF. The DNA for the CDR3 is TGCGCCAGCAGCTTCGTACTAGCCATCACAGATACGCAGTATTTT.

This rearrangement joins TRBV9 to TRBJ1-1; maybe TRBD1 (6 bases). This CDR3 region has 16 residues. The germline V gene has CDR1 SGDLS and CDR2 YYNGEE. V was clipped by 0 bases and J by 4 bases, with 16 bases between them. This CDR3 is CASSVDPGGSGTEAFF. In DNA, the CDR3 is TGTGCCAGCAGCGTAGATCCGGGGGGCTCGGGCACTGAAGCTTTCTTT.

The rearrangement joins TRBV5-1 to TRBJ1-2, with 9 bases matching TRBD1. V shed 3 bases, J shed 4 bases, and the junction held 4 bases outside the gene matches. This CDR3 is built from 14 residues. CDR1 SGHRS and CDR2 YFSETQ come from the germline V gene. The CDR3 sequence is CASSYRGPGYGYTF. CDR3 sequence (DNA): TGCGCCAGCAGCTACAGGGGGCCGGGCTATGGCTACACCTTC.

This chain links TRBV19 with TRBJ2-2; 10 bases are shared with TRBD2. CDR1 is LNHDA and CDR2 is SQIVND in the germline V gene (reference sequence). The V segment lost 6 bases and the J segment 6 bases; nucleotides outside the gene matches: 7. The CDR3 length is 15 residues. This chain's CDR3 is CASRNSGRMPGELFF. The CDR3 DNA sequence: TGTGCCAGTAGAAATAGCGGGAGGATGCCCGGGGAGCTGTTTTTT.

The V and J genes are TRBV3-1 (or the pseudogene TRBV3-2) and TRBJ2-7; maybe TRBD1 (5 bases). The length of the CDR3 is 13 residues. Germline CDR1 LGHDT, CDR2 YNNKEL (reference sequence). V dropped 1 base and J dropped 11 bases, with 15 bases sitting between them. The CDR3 sequence is CASSQGQGGAEYV. The CDR3 DNA reads TGTGCCAGCAGCCAAGGGCAGGGCGGAGCCGAGTACGTC.

This clone was detected a few times. V gene TRBV5-8 combines with J gene TRBJ1-2; D call uncertain. The CDR3 has 14 residues. The germline V gene has CDR1 SGHTS and CDR2 YDEGEE. V shed 7 bases and J shed 1 base, with 14 bases lying between them. The CDR3 DNA is TGTGCCAGCGCCCGTCGAGGCCTTAACTATGGCTACACCTTC. Encoded protein: CASARRGLNYGYTF.

The chain is built from TRBV6-5 and TRBJ2-7; TRBD2 might be the D (6 bases). The germline gives CDR1 MNHEY, CDR2 SVGAGI. Trimming stripped 0 bases from V and 3 bases from J, with 9 bases between. The CDR3 length is 14 residues. The CDR3 sequence: CASSYSPGSYEQYV. In DNA form, the CDR3 reads TGTGCCAGCAGTTACTCCCCCGGGAGCTACGAGCAGTACGTC.

This clone was picked up one time. The chain employs TRBV19 and TRBJ2-6, with TRBD1 as a possible D gene (6 bases). V shed 8 bases and J shed 2 bases, with 13 bases lying between them. This CDR3 has 15 residues. CDR1 and CDR2 from the germline V gene are LNHDA and SQIVND (reference sequence). CDR3 bases: TGTGCCAGTTCAGGGGCAGGAACTGGGGCCAACGTCCTGACTTTC. This codes for CASSGAGTGANVLTF.

V gene TRBV18 combines with J gene TRBJ2-3; no reliable D call. V was pared by 1 base and J by 1 base, with 6 bases between. The CDR3 has 14 residues. The V gene's germline CDR1 is KGHSH and CDR2 LQKENI. The CDR3 loop reads CASSPRVRTDTQYF. The DNA of the CDR3 is TGTGCCAGCTCACCACGCGTACGCACAGATACGCAGTATTTT.